This entry lists 8 T cell receptor beta chains sequenced from one sample in a study of shared clonotypes between healthy human individuals. Sequencing used immunoSEQ multiplex PCR; TCRdb keeps in-frame clones, though not all of them. The profile shows millions of clones, over 85% of them singletons. Sequences were obtained from naive CD4+ T cells sorted from blood. Subset specified: CD45RA+ positively selected. The receptors come from a man younger than 35 in good health.

This clone was seen once. V gene TRBV11-2 combines with J gene TRBJ2-6; D not certain. The germline gives CDR1 SGHAT, CDR2 FQNNGV. This CDR3 is 16 amino acids long. Trimming shortened V by 8 bases and J by 0 bases, and 14 bases separated the two germline ends. The CDR3 region is CASGLSGNSGANVLTF. The CDR3 nucleotides read TGTGCCAGCGGGCTTTCAGGAAACTCTGGGGCCAACGTCCTGACTTTC.

The chain recombines TRBV5-1 with TRBJ2-1; 10 nucleotides agree with TRBD2. CDR3 length: 16 residues. After removal of 4 bases from V and 8 bases from J, the junction contained 12 bases not matched to a gene. CDR1 and CDR2 (germline): SGHRS, YFSETQ. CDR3 nucleotides: TGCGCCAGCAGCCCGCCCGGACTAGCGGCTGTCGATGAGCAGTTCTTC. As protein: CASSPPGLAAVDEQFF.

The chain couples TRBV6-5 to TRBJ2-7; D assignment may be TRBD1 or TRBD2 (5 bases each). With 0 bases removed from V and 1 base from J, the gap between germline ends came to 10 bases. Germline lookup yields CDR1 MNHEY and CDR2 SVGAGI. The CDR3 covers 15 residues. CDR3 nucleotides: TGTGCCAGCAGTTACTCAGGGACGGTATCCTACGAGCAGTACTTC. Protein product: CASSYSGTVSYEQYF.

V gene TRBV18 combines with J gene TRBJ2-7, with D maybe TRBD2 (5 bases). Per the germline V gene, CDR1 is KGHSH and CDR2 is LQKENI. The CDR3 extends over 13 amino acids. Deletions cut 5 bases from V and 5 bases from J, with 13 bases between. CDR3 loop: CASSRLANHEQYF. CDR3 bases: TGTGCCAGCTCAAGGCTAGCTAACCACGAGCAGTACTTC.

The gene calls are TRBV11-2 and TRBJ2-5, with a tentative D call TRBD2 (6 bases). This CDR3 contains 12 residues. CDR1 and CDR2 (germline): SGHAT, FQNNGV. V was cut by 1 base and J by 7 bases, with 7 bases left in between. The chain's CDR3 is CASSLVGGTQYF. The CDR3 DNA reads TGTGCCAGCAGCTTAGTGGGAGGGACCCAGTACTTC.

The genes are TRBV10-1 and TRBJ2-7; 10 nucleotides agree with TRBD2. V was clipped by 6 bases and J by 2 bases; unmatched bases: 4. The CDR3 runs 14 residues. Germline lookup yields CDR1 WNHNN and CDR2 SYGVQD (reference sequence). The CDR3 DNA follows: TGCGCCAGCAGGGGGACTAGCGTGACCTACGAGCAGTACTTC. This encodes CASRGTSVTYEQYF.

Turning to this clone: The same CDR3 also results from other DNA sequences found in this sample. The CDR3 is CASSLDVGNQPQHF. In DNA form, the CDR3 reads TGCGCCAGCAGCTTGGACGTTGGGAATCAGCCCCAGCATTTT. The V and J genes are TRBV5-1 and TRBJ1-5; no clear D gene. Trimming stripped 0 bases from V and 4 bases from J, with 8 bases between. Per the germline V gene, CDR1 is SGHRS and CDR2 is YFSETQ. This CDR3 spans 14 amino acids.

The chain couples TRBV6-4 to TRBJ1-5; no clear D. CDR3 length: 13 residues. V was shortened by 0 bases and J by 7 bases, with 7 bases between the two germline ends. Looked up from germline, CDR1 is MRHNA and CDR2 is SNTAGT. The CDR3 loop is CASSDSMGQPQHF. The CDR3 DNA sequence: TGTGCCAGCAGTGACTCGATGGGACAGCCCCAGCATTTT.